This T cell receptor (beta chain) was recovered during a study of beta chain features in type 1 diabetes. Overall study results and limits: Across all four CD4+ subsets, people with type 1 diabetes showed modestly shorter TCRB CDR3s.

TCRB transcripts that were expressed got sequenced, as all of the isolated RNA had been reverse transcribed. Assay: immunoSEQ multiplex PCR; the TCRdb copy retains only in-frame clones and omits some. Of 15,000 or so clones listed, about three quarters are singletons. Note on this clone: The antigen remains unidentified.

Trimming at V came to 5 bases and at J to 6 bases, leaving 5 bases not matched to a gene. Looked up from germline, CDR1 is SGHTA and CDR2 is FQGTGA. The CDR3 spans 15 residues. V gene TRBV7-3 combines with J gene TRBJ1-6, with TRBD1 matching over 9 bases. This clonotype was obtained from a man aged 25 to 40 with type 1 diabetes. The sequenced material came from stem cell memory CD4+ T cells from blood. DNA for the CDR3: TGTGCCAGCAGCCTACAGGGGGCTGCTAATTCACCCCTCCACTTT. It encodes CASSLQGAANSPLHF.